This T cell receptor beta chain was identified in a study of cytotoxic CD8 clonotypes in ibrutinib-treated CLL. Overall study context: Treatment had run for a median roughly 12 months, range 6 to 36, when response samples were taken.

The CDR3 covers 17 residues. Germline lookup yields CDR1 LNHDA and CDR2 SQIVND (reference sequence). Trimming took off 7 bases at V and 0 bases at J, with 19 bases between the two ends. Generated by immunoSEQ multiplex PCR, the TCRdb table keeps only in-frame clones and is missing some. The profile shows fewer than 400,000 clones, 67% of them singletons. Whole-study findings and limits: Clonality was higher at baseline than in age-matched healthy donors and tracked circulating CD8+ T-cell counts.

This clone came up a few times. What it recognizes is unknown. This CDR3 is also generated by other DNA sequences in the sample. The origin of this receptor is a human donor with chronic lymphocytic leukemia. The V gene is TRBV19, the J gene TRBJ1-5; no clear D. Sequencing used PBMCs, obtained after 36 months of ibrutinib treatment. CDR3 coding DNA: TGTGCCAGTAAGAGGAAAAACGTAACCCATAGCAATCAGCCCCAGCATTTT. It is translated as CASKRKNVTHSNQPQHF. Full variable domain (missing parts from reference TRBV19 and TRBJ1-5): DGGITQSPKYLFRKEGQNVTLSCEQNLNHDAMYWYRQDPGQGLRLIYYSQIVNDFQKGDIAEGYSVSREKKESFPLTVTSAQKNPTAFYLCASKRKNVTHSNQPQHFGDGTRLSIL.